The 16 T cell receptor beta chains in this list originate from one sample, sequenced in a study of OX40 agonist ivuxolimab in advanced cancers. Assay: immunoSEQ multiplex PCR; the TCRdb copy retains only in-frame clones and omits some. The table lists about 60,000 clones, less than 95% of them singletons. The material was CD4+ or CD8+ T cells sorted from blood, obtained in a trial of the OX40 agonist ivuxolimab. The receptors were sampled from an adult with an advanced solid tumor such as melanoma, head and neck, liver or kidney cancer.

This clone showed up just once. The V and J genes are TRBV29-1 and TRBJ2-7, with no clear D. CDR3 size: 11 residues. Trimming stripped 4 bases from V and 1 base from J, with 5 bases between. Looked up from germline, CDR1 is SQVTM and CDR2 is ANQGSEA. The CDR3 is CSVVSSYEQYF. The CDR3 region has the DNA TGCAGCGTTGTGTCTTCCTACGAGCAGTACTTC.

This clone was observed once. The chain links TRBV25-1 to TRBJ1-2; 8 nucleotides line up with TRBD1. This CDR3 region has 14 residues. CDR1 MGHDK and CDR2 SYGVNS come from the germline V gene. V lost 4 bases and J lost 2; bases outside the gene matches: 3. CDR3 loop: CASSVTGANYGYTF. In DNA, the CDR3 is TGTGCCAGCAGTGTGACAGGGGCCAACTATGGCTACACCTTC.

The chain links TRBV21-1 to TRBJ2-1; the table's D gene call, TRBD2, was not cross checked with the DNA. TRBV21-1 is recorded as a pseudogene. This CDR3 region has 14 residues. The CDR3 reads CASSKTGLDHEQFF. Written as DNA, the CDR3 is TGTGCCAGCAGCAAAACGGGACTTGACCATGAGCAGTTCTTC.

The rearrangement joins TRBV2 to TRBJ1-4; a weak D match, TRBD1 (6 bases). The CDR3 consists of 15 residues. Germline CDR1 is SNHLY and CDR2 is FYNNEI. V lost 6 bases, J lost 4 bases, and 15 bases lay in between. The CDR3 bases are TGTGCCAGCAGCCCAGGGGTCGGATATAATGAAAAACTGTTTTTT. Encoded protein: CASSPGVGYNEKLFF.

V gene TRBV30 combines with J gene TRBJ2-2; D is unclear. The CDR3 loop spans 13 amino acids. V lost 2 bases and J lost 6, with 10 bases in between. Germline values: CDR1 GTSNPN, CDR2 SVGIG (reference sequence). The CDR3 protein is CAWSMQFPGELFF. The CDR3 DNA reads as TGTGCCTGGAGTATGCAGTTCCCCGGGGAGCTGTTTTTT.

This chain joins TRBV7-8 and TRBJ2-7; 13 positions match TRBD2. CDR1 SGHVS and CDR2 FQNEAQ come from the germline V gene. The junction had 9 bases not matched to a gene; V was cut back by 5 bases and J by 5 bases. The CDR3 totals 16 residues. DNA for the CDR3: TGTGCCAGCAGCCTGGGACTAGCGGGACCCTTCGACGAGCAGTACTTC. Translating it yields CASSLGLAGPFDEQYF.

The CDR3, as DNA: TGTGCCAGCTCACCTGCGACTAGCGGGAGCTACGAGCAGTACTTC. It translates to CASSPATSGSYEQYF. The gene calls are TRBV18 and TRBJ2-7; 12 bases map to TRBD2. There are 15 residues in the CDR3. Germline V gene sequence: CDR1 KGHSH, CDR2 LQKENI. Trimming removed 3 bases from V and 3 bases from J; junction bases left unmatched: 3.

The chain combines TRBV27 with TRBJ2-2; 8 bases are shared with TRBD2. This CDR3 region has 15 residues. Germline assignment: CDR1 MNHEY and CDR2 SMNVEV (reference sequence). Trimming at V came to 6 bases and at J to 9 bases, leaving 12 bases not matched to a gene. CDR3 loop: CASRAPGGWVRELFF. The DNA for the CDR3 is TGTGCCAGCAGGGCGCCGGGGGGGTGGGTCCGGGAGCTGTTTTTT.

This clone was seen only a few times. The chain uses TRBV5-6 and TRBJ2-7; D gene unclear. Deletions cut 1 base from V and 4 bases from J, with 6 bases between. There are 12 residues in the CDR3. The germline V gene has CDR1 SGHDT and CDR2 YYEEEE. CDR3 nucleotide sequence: TGTGCCAGCAGCTTGTGGATATACGAGCAGTACTTC. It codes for CASSLWIYEQYF. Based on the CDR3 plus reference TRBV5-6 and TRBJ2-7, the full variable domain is DAGVTQSPTHLIKTRGQQVTLRCSPKSGHDTVSWYQQALGQGPQFIFQYYEEEERQRGNFPDRFSGHQFPNYSSELNVNALLLGDSALYLCASSLWIYEQYFGPGTRLTVT.

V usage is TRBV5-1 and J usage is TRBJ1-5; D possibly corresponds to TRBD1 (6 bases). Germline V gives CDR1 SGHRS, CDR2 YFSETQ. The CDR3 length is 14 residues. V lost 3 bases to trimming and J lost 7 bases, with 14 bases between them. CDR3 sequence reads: CASSSGTPGQPQHF. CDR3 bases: TGCGCCAGCAGCTCCGGGACACCGGGCCAGCCCCAGCATTTT.

CDR3 DNA: TGTGCCAGTAGACTAGCGGGAGGTTACAATGAGCAGTTCTTC. Translating gives CASRLAGGYNEQFF. The rearrangement joins TRBV19 to TRBJ2-1, with 12 bases matching TRBD2. Germline V gene sequence: CDR1 LNHDA, CDR2 SQIVND (reference sequence). The CDR3 extends over 14 amino acids. The junction had 1 base not matched to a gene; V was cut back by 6 bases and J by 4 bases.

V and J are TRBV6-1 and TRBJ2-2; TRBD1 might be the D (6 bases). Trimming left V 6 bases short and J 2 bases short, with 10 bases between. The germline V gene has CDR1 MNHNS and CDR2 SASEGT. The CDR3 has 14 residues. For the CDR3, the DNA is TGTGCCAGCAGAGGGACATATAACACCGGGGAGCTGTTTTTT. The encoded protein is CASRGTYNTGELFF.

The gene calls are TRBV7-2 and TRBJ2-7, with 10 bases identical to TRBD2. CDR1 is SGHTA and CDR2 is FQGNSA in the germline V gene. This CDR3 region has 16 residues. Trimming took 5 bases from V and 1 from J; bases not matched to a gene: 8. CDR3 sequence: CASSPTPGLASYEQYF. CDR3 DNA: TGTGCCAGCAGCCCTACCCCGGGACTAGCGTCCTACGAGCAGTACTTC. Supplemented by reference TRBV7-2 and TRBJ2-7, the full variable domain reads GAGVSQSPSNKVTEKGKDVELRCDPISGHTALYWYRQSLGQGLEFLIYFQGNSAPDKSGLPSDRFSAERTGGSVSTLTIQRTQQEDSAVYLCASSPTPGLASYEQYFGPGTRLTVT.

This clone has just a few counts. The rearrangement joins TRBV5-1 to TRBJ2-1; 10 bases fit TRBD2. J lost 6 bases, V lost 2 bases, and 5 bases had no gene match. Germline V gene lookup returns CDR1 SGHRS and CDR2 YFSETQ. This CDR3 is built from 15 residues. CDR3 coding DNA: TGCGCCAGCAGCTTCGCTAGCGGGAGCTCCAATGAGCAGTTCTTC. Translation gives CASSFASGSSNEQFF.

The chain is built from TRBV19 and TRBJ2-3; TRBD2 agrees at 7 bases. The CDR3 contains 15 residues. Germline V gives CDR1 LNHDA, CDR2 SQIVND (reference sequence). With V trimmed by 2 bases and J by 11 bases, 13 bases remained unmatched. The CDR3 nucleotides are TGTGCCAGTAGTATAACCGGGACTACCCCCGCGGGGCAGTATTTT. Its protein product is CASSITGTTPAGQYF.

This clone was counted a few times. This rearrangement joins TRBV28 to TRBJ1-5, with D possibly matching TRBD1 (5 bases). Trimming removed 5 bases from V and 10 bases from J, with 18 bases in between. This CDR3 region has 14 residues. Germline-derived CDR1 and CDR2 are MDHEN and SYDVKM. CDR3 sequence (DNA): TGTGCCAGCAGTCCCCGGGGCGCTCGGGGCCCCCAGCATTTT. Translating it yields CASSPRGARGPQHF.